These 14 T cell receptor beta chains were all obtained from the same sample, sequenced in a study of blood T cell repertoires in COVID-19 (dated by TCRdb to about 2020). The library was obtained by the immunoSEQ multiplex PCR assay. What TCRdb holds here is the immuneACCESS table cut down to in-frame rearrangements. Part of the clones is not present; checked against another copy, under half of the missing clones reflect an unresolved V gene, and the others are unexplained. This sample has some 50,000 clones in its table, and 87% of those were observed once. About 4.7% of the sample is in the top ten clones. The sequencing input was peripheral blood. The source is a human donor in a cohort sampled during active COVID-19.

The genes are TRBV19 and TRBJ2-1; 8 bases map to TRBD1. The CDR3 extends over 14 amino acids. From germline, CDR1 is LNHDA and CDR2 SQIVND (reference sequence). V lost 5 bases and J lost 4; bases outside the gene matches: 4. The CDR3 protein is CASSHRDRYNEQFF. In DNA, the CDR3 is TGTGCCAGTAGTCACCGGGACAGGTACAATGAGCAGTTCTTC.

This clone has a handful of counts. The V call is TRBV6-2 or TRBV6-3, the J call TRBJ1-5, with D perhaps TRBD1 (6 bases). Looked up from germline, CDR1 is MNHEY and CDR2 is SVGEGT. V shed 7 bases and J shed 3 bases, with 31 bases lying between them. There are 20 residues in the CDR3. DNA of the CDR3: TGTGCCAGCACCCCCTCGGACAGAACCGCAACTATAGGGACCAATCAGCCCCAGCATTTT. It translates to CASTPSDRTATIGTNQPQHF.

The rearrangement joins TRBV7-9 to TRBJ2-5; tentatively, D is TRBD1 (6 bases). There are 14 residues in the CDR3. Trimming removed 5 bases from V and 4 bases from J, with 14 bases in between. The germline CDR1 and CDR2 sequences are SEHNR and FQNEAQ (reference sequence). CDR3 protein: CASSQNREGETQYF. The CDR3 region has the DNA TGTGCCAGCAGCCAGAACAGGGAAGGAGAGACCCAGTACTTC.

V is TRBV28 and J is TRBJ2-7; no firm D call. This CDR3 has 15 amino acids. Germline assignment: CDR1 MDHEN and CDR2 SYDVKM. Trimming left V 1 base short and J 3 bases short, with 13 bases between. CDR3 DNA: TGTGCCAGCAGTTTATTCAGGAAGGTTGGCTACGAGCAGTACTTC. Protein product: CASSLFRKVGYEQYF.

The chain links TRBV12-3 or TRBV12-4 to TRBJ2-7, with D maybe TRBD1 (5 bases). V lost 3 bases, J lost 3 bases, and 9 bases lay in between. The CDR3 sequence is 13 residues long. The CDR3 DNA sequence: TGTGCCAGCAGTTTGGAACAGGTCTACGAGCAGTACTTC. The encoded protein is CASSLEQVYEQYF.

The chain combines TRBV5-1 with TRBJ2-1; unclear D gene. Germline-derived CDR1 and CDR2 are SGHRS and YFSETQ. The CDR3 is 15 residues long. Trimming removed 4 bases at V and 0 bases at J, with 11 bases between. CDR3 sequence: CASSKSTYSYNEQFF. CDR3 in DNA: TGCGCCAGCAGCAAAAGTACATACTCCTACAATGAGCAGTTCTTC.

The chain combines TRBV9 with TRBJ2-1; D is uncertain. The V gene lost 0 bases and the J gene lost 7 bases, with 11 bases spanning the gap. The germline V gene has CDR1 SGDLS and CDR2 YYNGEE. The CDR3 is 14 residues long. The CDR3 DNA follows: TGTGCCAGCAGCGTAGGAGGCACCGTAAATGAGCAGTTCTTC. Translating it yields CASSVGGTVNEQFF.

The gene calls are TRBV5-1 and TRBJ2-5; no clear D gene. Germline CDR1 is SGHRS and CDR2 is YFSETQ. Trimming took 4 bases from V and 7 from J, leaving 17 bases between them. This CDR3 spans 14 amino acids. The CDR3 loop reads CASSPADLMGTQYF. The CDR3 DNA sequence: TGCGCCAGCAGCCCCGCGGATCTCATGGGGACCCAGTACTTC.

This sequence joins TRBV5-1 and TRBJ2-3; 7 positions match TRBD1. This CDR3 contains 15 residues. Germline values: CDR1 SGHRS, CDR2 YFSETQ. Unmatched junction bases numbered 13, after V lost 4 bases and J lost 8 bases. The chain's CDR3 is CASSPQTGKEGTQYF. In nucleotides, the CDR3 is TGCGCCAGCAGCCCCCAGACAGGGAAAGAGGGTACGCAGTATTTT.

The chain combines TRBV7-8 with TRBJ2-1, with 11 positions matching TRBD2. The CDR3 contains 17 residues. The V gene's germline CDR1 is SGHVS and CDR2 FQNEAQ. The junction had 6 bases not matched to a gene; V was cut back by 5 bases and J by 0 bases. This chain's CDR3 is CASSNRLAGSSYNEQFF. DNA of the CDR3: TGTGCCAGCAGCAACCGACTAGCGGGAAGCTCCTACAATGAGCAGTTCTTC.

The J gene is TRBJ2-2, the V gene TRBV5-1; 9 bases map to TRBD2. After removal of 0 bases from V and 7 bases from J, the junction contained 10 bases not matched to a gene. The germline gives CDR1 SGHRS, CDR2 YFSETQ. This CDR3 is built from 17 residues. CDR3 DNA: TGCGCCAGCAGCTTGGCCCGGACTAGCGAGTGGAACGGGGAGCTGTTTTTT. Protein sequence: CASSLARTSEWNGELFF.

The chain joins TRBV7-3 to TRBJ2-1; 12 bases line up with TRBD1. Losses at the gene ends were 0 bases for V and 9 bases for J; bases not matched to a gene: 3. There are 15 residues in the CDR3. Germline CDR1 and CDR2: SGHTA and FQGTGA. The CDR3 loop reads CASSLTGQGAREQFF. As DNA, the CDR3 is TGTGCCAGCAGCTTAACGGGACAGGGGGCTCGTGAGCAGTTCTTC.

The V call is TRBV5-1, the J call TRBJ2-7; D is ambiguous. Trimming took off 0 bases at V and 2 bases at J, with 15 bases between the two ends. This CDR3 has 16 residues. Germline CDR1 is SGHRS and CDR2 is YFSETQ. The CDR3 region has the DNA TGCGCCAGCAGCTTGGATACAGCTGTTATAACCTACGAGCAGTACTTC. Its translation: CASSLDTAVITYEQYF.

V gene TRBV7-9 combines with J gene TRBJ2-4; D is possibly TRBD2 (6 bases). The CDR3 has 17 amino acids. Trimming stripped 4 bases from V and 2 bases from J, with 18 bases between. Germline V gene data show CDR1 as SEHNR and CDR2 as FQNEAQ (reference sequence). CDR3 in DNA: TGTGCCAGCAGCTCCTCGGTGGAGGGGCGGTCCAAAAACATTCAGTACTTC. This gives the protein CASSSSVEGRSKNIQYF.